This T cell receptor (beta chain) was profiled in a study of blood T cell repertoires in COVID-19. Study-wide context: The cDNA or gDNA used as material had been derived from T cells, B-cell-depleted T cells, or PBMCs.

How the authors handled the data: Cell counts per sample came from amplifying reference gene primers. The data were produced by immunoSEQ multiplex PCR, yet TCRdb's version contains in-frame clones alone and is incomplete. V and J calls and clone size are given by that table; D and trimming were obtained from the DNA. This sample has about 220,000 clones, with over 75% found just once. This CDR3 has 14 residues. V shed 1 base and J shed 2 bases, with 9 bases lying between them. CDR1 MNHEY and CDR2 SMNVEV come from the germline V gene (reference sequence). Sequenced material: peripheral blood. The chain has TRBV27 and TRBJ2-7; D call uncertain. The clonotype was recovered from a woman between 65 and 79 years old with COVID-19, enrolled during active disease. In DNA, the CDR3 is TGTGCCAGCAGTTTATTCCCAGAAGCCTACGAGCAGTACTTC. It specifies CASSLFPEAYEQYF.